The T cell receptor beta chain under discussion was sequenced for a study of cytomegalovirus exposure and HLA in healthy donors. This clone was counted only a few times. The CDR3 contains 16 residues. With V trimmed by 7 bases and J by 3 bases, 12 bases remained unmatched. Germline V gene lookup returns CDR1 LNHDA and CDR2 SQIVND (reference sequence). 13 Jbeta primers and 60 Vbeta primers were used for the PCR. TCRdb's copy holds only in-frame clones and misses some; the assay was immunoSEQ multiplex PCR. The repertoire includes hundreds of thousands of clones, over 60% of them detected once, and 0.6% to 0.65% sits in the top ten.

V usage is TRBV19 and J usage is TRBJ1-5; TRBD1 aligns across 7 bases. Source material: PBMCs. The clonotype was recovered from a man younger than 35 in good health and CMV-seronegative. The CDR3 region is CASTRGFLSNNQPQHF. The CDR3, as DNA: TGTGCCAGTACCAGGGGGTTCCTTTCGAACAATCAGCCCCAGCATTTT.